This TCR beta chain was recovered during a study of graft-versus-host responses after intestinal transplantation. Whole-study context: Recipients received multivisceral, liver-intestinal, or isolated intestinal transplants.

The data were produced by immunoSEQ multiplex PCR, yet TCRdb's version contains in-frame clones alone and is incomplete. In the table there are about 14,000 clones, 33% of which are singletons. Irradiated, violet-dye-labeled stimulators (200,000) were plated alongside 200,000 CFSE-labeled responders. Dividing CFSE-low CD3+CD4+ and CD3+CD8+ responders were isolated by sorting after the reaction. This clone was found once. The junction had 12 bases not matched to a gene; V was cut back by 1 base and J by 4 bases. The CDR3 sequence is 17 residues long. The germline gives CDR1 MGHRA, CDR2 YSYEKL. Source: alloreactive CD8+ T cells from a mixed lymphocyte reaction culture, taken before intestinal transplant. Documented subset: CFSE-low proliferating T cells sorted from approximately six-day pre-transplant mixed lymphocyte reaction (GvH or HvG direction). The gene calls are TRBV4-1 and TRBJ1-2, with TRBD1 matching 7 bases. The clonotype was recovered from a human patient who received an intestinal transplant. DNA of the CDR3: TGCGCCAGCAGCCAAGGTTCGCTAGGGGGCGGCGGCTATGGCTACACCTTC. It encodes CASSQGSLGGGGYGYTF.